The 11 T cell receptor beta chains below come from one sample, sequenced in a study of blood T cell repertoires in COVID-19. Assay: immunoSEQ multiplex PCR; the TCRdb copy retains only in-frame clones and omits some. Among some 200,000 clones listed, roughly nine tenths were seen once. Sequencing was performed on peripheral blood. Receptors were obtained from a woman in her 70s with acute or convalescent COVID-19.

V is TRBV7-8 and J is TRBJ1-2, with TRBD1 matching over 7 bases. Germline V gives CDR1 SGHVS, CDR2 FQNEAQ. V dropped 2 bases and J dropped 8; count of bases not matched to a gene: 17. The CDR3 runs to 17 residues. The CDR3 region is CASSLTMSGRQGSGYTF. The CDR3 nucleotides are TGTGCCAGCAGCTTAACCATGTCCGGGAGACAGGGTTCCGGCTACACCTTC.

V is TRBV7-2 and J is TRBJ2-3; 8 positions match TRBD2. This CDR3 region has 16 residues. Looked up from germline, CDR1 is SGHTA and CDR2 is FQGNSA. With V trimmed by 1 base and J by 2 bases, 5 bases remained unmatched. The CDR3 nucleotides read TGTGCCAGCAGCTTAGGAGGTAGCGGGATCACAGATACGCAGTATTTT. It encodes CASSLGGSGITDTQYF.

As to this clone: The junction departs from the called germline gene at one end, perhaps through a read error. The DNA of the CDR3 is TGCAGCGTTGACGGGGTCTATGGTTACACCTTC. Translating it yields CSVDGVYGYTF. The rearrangement joins TRBV29-1 to TRBJ1-2, with D hard to call. Germline V gene sequence: CDR1 SQVTM, CDR2 ANQGSEA. The CDR3 runs 11 residues.

This clone was detected only once. The V gene is TRBV9, the J gene TRBJ2-6; D gene unclear. This CDR3 is 14 amino acids long. Trimming removed 1 base from V and 1 base from J, with 3 bases in between. Per germline, CDR1 SGDLS and CDR2 YYNGEE. CDR3 sequence reads: CASSVTSGANVLTF. DNA for the CDR3: TGTGCCAGCAGCGTAACTTCTGGGGCCAACGTCCTGACTTTC.

V gene TRBV5-5 combines with J gene TRBJ1-1; D gene ambiguous. V was cut by 1 base and J by 7 bases, with 17 bases left in between. The CDR3 consists of 15 residues. Germline CDR1 and CDR2: SGHKS and YYEKEE (reference sequence). The CDR3 DNA reads TGTGCCAGCAGCTTGTTTCGCGGGGTGGGAAGTGAAGCTTTCTTT. Its translation is CASSLFRGVGSEAFF.

The chain carries TRBV7-9 and TRBJ1-3, with D possibly matching TRBD1 (5 bases). Germline-derived CDR1 and CDR2 are SEHNR and FQNEAQ (reference sequence). This CDR3 contains 15 residues. With 3 bases removed from V and 0 bases from J, the gap between germline ends came to 9 bases. Here the CDR3 reads CASSLWGSSGNTIYF. In DNA form, the CDR3 reads TGTGCCAGCAGCTTGTGGGGCAGCTCTGGAAACACCATATATTTT. Full variable domain (missing parts from reference TRBV7-9 and TRBJ1-3): DTGVSQNPRHKITKRGQNVTFRCDPISEHNRLYWYRQTLGQGPEFLTYFQNEAQLEKSRLLSDRFSAERPKGSFSTLEIQRTEQGDSAMYLCASSLWGSSGNTIYFGEGSWLTVV.

The chain couples TRBV7-2 to TRBJ2-3; a possible D gene is TRBD1 (5 bases). Trimming took 8 bases from V and 6 from J, leaving 24 bases between them. The CDR3 is 16 residues long. Per germline, CDR1 SGHTA and CDR2 FQGNSA. The CDR3 sequence is CASSYRWTRVSDTQYF. In DNA form, the CDR3 reads TGTGCCAGCTCCTACAGGTGGACCAGAGTGAGTGATACGCAGTATTTT.

The rearrangement links TRBV7-2 to TRBJ2-1; 12 positions agree with TRBD2. Germline loops: CDR1 SGHTA, CDR2 FQGNSA. V lost 0 bases, J lost 5 bases, and 8 bases stayed unmatched. The CDR3 has 18 residues. CDR3 sequence: CASSLAGLGLAGNNEQFF. The CDR3 region has the DNA TGTGCCAGCAGCTTAGCCGGCCTTGGACTAGCGGGAAACAATGAGCAGTTCTTC.

V usage is TRBV19 and J usage is TRBJ2-3, with 7 bases identical to TRBD2. This CDR3 contains 16 residues. In germline, CDR1 is LNHDA, CDR2 SQIVND (reference sequence). V dropped 3 bases and J dropped 1; count of bases not matched to a gene: 7. CDR3 loop: CASSMARGDGTDTQYF. DNA of the CDR3: TGTGCCAGTAGTATGGCCCGGGGGGATGGCACAGATACGCAGTATTTT.

This clone is a singleton in its sample. The chain joins TRBV19 to TRBJ1-4, with a weak D call TRBD1 (5 bases). CDR3 length: 15 residues. V was shortened by 1 base and J by 8 bases, with 14 bases between the two germline ends. The V gene's germline CDR1 is LNHDA and CDR2 SQIVND (reference sequence). CDR3 protein: CASSIAGGDREKLFF. CDR3 sequence (DNA): TGTGCCAGTAGTATAGCCGGGGGAGACAGAGAAAAACTGTTTTTT.

V usage is TRBV5-6 and J usage is TRBJ2-3; 7 bases are shared with TRBD2. Per germline, CDR1 SGHDT and CDR2 YYEEEE. The CDR3 length is 13 residues. Trimming at V came to 6 bases and at J to 3 bases, leaving 4 bases not matched to a gene. CDR3 protein: CASIMGGTDTQYF. The CDR3 DNA reads TGTGCCAGCATCATGGGAGGGACAGATACGCAGTATTTT.